This T cell receptor (beta chain) was retrieved from a study of identical twins. Unmatched junction bases numbered 9, after V lost 4 bases and J lost 5 bases. The CDR3 runs to 16 residues. CDR1 SGHNT and CDR2 YYREEE come from the germline V gene (reference sequence). Via MiXCR, TCRdb re-called the 5' RACE reads, giving one row per CDR3 protein. The data show some 500,000 distinct CDR3 sequences, with around an eighth seen just once and approximately 1% held by the top ten. The same sample was also studied in work on yellow fever vaccine responses in identical twins.

Sequencing input: CD4+ T cells sorted from blood. The clonotype originates from a woman aged 18-29 years in good health. The genes are TRBV5-4 and TRBJ2-1; 10 nucleotides align to TRBD2. The CDR3 coding sequence is TGTGCCAGCAGCGGCGGGTCTAGCGGGAGCCACAATGAGCAGTTCTTC. It encodes CASSGGSSGSHNEQFF.